This T cell receptor beta chain was identified in a study of blood T cell repertoires in COVID-19. Whole-study context: The origin of the acute and convalescent COVID-19 samples was the United States, Italy and Spain. In each case, the material was cDNA or gDNA derived from T cells, B-cell-depleted T cells, or PBMCs.

The ends were cut back, 0 bases at V and 5 bases at J, with 7 bases in the middle. Germline CDR1 SNHLY, CDR2 FYNNEI. The CDR3 runs to 13 residues. Original analysis: Nucleated cell counts were estimated from reference gene primer amplification. The data were produced by immunoSEQ multiplex PCR, yet TCRdb's version contains in-frame clones alone and is incomplete. V and J calls and clone size are copied from that table; D and trimming were computed from the DNA. The sample has roughly 68,000 clones; more than 85% are singletons. During active infection, Seattle patients enrolled and were then monitored through disease.

This clonotype was sampled from a man aged 35-49 years with COVID-19, enrolled during active disease. Sequenced input: peripheral blood. The chain combines TRBV2 with TRBJ1-2; possibly TRBD1 for D (5 bases). The CDR3 loop is CASSEAPGYGYTF. DNA of the CDR3: TGTGCCAGCAGTGAAGCGCCAGGGTATGGCTACACCTTC.